This TCR beta chain was retrieved from a study of cytomegalovirus exposure and HLA in healthy donors. There are a few counts of this clone. Its antigen is unidentified. Donors were nominally healthy when sampled, though unrecorded immune exposures were likely. Per the germline V gene, CDR1 is ENHRY and CDR2 is SYGVKD. V was shortened by 3 bases and J by 6 bases, with 13 bases between the two germline ends. This CDR3 is built from 14 residues. Whole-study findings and limits: The dataset shows that most TCR sequences were rare, while some public TCRs occurred in many donors. Productive rates of about 87% or about 30% were seen for most TCR beta V segments in an earlier analysis. Listed as cytomegalovirus-associated were 150 to 200 TCR beta chains.

Researchers ran the PCR with 60 Vbeta and 13 Jbeta primers. Assay used: immunoSEQ multiplex PCR; TCRdb lists only in-frame clones, some missing. Of 85,000 to 130,000 clones detected, 10% appear once; the ten largest clones hold over 4.5%. This TCR was sampled from a man in his forties in good health and CMV-seropositive. This rearrangement joins TRBV10-3 to TRBJ2-3, with D tentatively TRBD1 (6 bases). Specimen: PBMCs. CDR3 protein: CAISEGGVRDTQYF. CDR3 DNA sequence: TGTGCCATCAGTGAAGGGGGAGTTCGCGATACGCAGTATTTT.